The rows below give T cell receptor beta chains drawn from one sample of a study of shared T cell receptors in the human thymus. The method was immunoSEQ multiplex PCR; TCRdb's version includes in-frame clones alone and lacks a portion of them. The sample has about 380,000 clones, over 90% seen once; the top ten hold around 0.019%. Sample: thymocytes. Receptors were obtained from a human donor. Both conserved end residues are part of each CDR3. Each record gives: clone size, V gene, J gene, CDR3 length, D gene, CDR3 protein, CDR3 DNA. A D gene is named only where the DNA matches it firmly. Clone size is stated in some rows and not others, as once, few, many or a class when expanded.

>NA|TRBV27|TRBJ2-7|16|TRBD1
CASSPRHRDREDEQYF
TGTGCCAGCAGCCCCCGTCACCGGGACAGGGAGGACGAGCAGTACTTC
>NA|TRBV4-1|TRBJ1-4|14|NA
CASSQPGSNEKLFF
TGCGCCAGCAGCCAACCGGGGTCTAATGAAAAACTGTTTTTT
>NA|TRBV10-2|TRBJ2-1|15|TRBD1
CASSEKRQGDPEQFF
TGCGCCAGCAGTGAAAAGAGACAGGGCGACCCTGAGCAGTTCTTC
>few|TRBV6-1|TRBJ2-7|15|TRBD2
CASSEGLAGVHEQYF
TGTGCCAGCAGCGAGGGACTAGCGGGAGTGCACGAGCAGTACTTC
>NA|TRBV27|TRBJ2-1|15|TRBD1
CASKEQGASYNEQFF
TGTGCCAGCAAAGAACAGGGGGCCAGCTACAATGAGCAGTTCTTC
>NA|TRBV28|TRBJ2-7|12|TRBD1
CASSPTGNEQYF
TGTGCCAGCAGTCCGACAGGGAACGAGCAGTACTTC
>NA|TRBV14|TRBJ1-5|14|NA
CASRPDREEQPQHF
TGTGCCAGCAGACCCGACAGAGAAGAACAGCCCCAGCATTTT
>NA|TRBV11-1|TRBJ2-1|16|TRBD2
CASSAPGLASYNEQFF
TGTGCCAGCAGCGCCCCCGGACTAGCGTCCTACAATGAGCAGTTCTTC
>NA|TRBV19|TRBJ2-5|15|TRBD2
CASSTGLAGEETQYF
TGTGCCAGTAGTACGGGACTAGCGGGAGAAGAGACCCAGTACTTC
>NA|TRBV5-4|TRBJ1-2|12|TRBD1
CASSTRQGRYTF
TGTGCCAGCAGCACACGACAGGGGCGCTACACCTTC
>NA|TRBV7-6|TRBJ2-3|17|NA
CASSFISGAGGTDTQYF
TGTGCCAGCAGCTTCATTTCGGGGGCGGGCGGCACAGATACGCAGTATTTT
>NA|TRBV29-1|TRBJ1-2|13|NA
CSVVPPGARGYTF
TGCAGCGTTGTTCCCCCCGGGGCCCGGGGCTACACCTTC
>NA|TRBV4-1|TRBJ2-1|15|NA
CASSQAAGGPDEQFF
TGCGCCAGCAGCCAAGCTGCAGGGGGGCCCGATGAGCAGTTCTTC
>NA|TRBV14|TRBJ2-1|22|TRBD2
CASSQEPHPRHILAGVYNEQFF
TGTGCCAGCAGCCAAGAGCCCCACCCCAGGCACATTCTAGCGGGAGTCTACAATGAGCAGTTCTTC
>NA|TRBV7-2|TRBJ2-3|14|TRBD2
CASSSGLAGDTQYF
TGTGCCAGCAGCTCGGGACTAGCGGGAGATACGCAGTATTTT
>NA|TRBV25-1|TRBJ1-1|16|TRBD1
CASSGVQGEGVTEAFF
TGTGCCAGCAGTGGGGTTCAGGGGGAGGGGGTCACTGAAGCTTTCTTT
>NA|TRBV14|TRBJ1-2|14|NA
CASSQDYGGTGYTF
TGTGCCAGCAGCCAAGATTATGGGGGGACCGGCTACACCTTC
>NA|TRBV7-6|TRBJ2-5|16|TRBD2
CASSFMTSGIGETQYF
TGTGCCAGCAGCTTTATGACTAGCGGGATAGGGGAGACCCAGTACTTC
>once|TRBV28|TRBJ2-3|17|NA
CASTLISTVGFTDTQYF
TGTGCCAGCACCTTGATATCGACCGTGGGTTTCACAGATACGCAGTATTTT
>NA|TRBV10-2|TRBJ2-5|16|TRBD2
CASGRLAGGPIETQYF
TGCGCCTCCGGGAGGCTAGCGGGAGGGCCAATAGAGACCCAGTACTTC
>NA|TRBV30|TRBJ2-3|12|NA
CAWSEVQDTQYF
TGTGCCTGGAGTGAAGTTCAGGATACGCAGTATTTT
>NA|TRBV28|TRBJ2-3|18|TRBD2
CASSPRTSGRYYTDTQYF
TGTGCCAGCAGTCCGCGGACTAGCGGGAGGTATTACACAGATACGCAGTATTTT
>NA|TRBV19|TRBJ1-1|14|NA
CASSPVGRNTEAFF
TGTGCCAGTAGTCCCGTAGGGCGGAACACTGAAGCTTTCTTT
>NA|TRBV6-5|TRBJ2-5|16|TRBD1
CASRYDCGAGGETQYF
TGTGCCAGCAGGTACGACTGTGGGGCAGGGGGAGAGACCCAGTACTTC
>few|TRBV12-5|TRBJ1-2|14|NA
CASGLTGLNYGYTF
TGTGCTAGTGGTTTGACAGGCCTTAACTATGGCTACACCTTC
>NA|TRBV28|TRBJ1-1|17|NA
CASSFGQQGSLNTEAFF
TGTGCCAGCAGTTTTGGGCAACAGGGTTCCCTGAACACTGAAGCTTTCTTT
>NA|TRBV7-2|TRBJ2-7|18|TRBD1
CASSHRDRGGDHPYEQYF
TGTGCCAGCAGCCATCGGGACAGGGGAGGGGACCACCCCTACGAGCAGTACTTC
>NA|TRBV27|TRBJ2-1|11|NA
CASSLSNEQFF
TGTGCCAGCAGTTTATCGAATGAGCAGTTCTTC
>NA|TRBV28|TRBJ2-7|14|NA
CASSSGTGAYEQYF
TGTGCCAGCAGTTCAGGGACGGGAGCCTACGAGCAGTACTTC
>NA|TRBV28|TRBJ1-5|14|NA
CASSFRTDNQPQHF
TGTGCCAGCAGTTTCCGGACAGATAATCAGCCCCAGCATTTT
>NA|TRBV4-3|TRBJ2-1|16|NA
CASSHEGGMSRNEQFF
TGCGCCAGCAGCCACGAAGGCGGGATGTCACGCAATGAGCAGTTCTTC
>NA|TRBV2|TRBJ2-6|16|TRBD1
CASGKTGAPGANVLTF
TGTGCCAGCGGAAAGACAGGGGCGCCTGGGGCCAACGTCCTGACTTTC
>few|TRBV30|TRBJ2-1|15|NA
CAWVSRRARDNEQFF
TGTGCCTGGGTCTCGAGGAGGGCGAGAGACAATGAGCAGTTCTTC
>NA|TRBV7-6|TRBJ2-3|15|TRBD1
CASSPGQGALDTQYF
TGTGCCAGCAGCCCGGGACAGGGGGCTCTAGATACGCAGTATTTT
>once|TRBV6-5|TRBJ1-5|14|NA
CASSYDGRNQPQHF
TGTGCCAGCAGTTACGATGGTCGCAATCAGCCCCAGCATTTT
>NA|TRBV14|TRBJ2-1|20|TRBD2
CASSPDKLAGGPWCHNEQFF
TGTGCCAGCAGCCCAGATAAACTAGCGGGAGGGCCATGGTGTCACAATGAGCAGTTCTTC
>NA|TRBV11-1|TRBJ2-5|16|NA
CASTPREEGEQETQYF
TGTGCCAGCACTCCCCGGGAAGAGGGAGAGCAAGAGACCCAGTACTTC
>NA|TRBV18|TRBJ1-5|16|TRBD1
CASSPGQGAKVQPQHF
TGTGCCAGCTCACCGGGGCAGGGGGCTAAGGTTCAGCCCCAGCATTTT
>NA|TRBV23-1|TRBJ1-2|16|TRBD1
CASSQPRTGGAYGYTF
TGCGCCAGCAGTCAACCTCGGACAGGGGGGGCCTATGGCTACACCTTC
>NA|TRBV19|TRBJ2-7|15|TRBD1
CASSTTRQGTGEQYF
TGTGCCAGTAGCACCACCCGACAGGGGACGGGCGAGCAGTACTTC
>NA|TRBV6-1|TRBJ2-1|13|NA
CATALGRYNEQFF
TGTGCCACCGCACTTGGACGGTACAATGAGCAGTTCTTC
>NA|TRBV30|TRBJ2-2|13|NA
CAWSGGAAGELFF
TGTGCCTGGAGTGGGGGGGCGGCCGGGGAGCTGTTTTTT
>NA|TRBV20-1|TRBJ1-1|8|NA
CSGAEAFF
TGCAGTGGGGCTGAAGCTTTCTTT
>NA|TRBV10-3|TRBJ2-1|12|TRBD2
CAINPGGNEQFF
TGTGCCATCAACCCGGGGGGGAATGAGCAGTTCTTC
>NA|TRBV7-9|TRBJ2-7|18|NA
CASSLSGQGKLVPNEQYF
TGTGCCAGCAGCTTATCCGGGCAGGGGAAGCTAGTACCCAACGAGCAGTACTTC
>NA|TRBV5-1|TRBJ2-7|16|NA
CASSTSGGRKSYEQYF
TGCGCCAGCAGCACGTCCGGGGGCAGGAAAAGTTACGAGCAGTACTTC
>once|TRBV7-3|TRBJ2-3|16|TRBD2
CASSSTSGSDTDTQYF
TGTGCCAGCAGCTCAACTAGCGGGAGTGATACAGATACGCAGTATTTT